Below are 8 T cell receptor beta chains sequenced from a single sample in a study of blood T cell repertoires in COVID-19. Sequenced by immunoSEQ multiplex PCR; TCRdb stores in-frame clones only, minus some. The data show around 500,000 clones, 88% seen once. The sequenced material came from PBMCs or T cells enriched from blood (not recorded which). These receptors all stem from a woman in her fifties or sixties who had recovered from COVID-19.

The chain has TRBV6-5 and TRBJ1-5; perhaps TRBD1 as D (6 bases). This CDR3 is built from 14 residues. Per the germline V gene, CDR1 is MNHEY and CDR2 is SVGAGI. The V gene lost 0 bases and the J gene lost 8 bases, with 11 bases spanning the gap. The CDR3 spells CASSYSQGTKPQHF. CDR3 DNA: TGTGCCAGCAGTTACTCCCAGGGGACTAAGCCCCAGCATTTT.

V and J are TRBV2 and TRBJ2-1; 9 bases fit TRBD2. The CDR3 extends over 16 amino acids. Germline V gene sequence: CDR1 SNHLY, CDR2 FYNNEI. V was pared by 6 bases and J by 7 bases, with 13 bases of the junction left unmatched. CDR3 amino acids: CASSASAGGRWNEQFF. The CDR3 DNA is TGTGCCAGCAGCGCCTCGGCGGGGGGGCGGTGGAATGAGCAGTTCTTC.

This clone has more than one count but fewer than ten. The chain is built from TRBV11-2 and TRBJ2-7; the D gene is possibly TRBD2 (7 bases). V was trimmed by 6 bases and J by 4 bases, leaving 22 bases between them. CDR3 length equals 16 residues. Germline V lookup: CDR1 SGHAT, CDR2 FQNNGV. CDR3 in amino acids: CASSPLRRGGVYEQYF. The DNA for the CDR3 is TGTGCCAGCAGTCCTCTCAGAAGAGGGGGGGTGTACGAGCAGTACTTC.

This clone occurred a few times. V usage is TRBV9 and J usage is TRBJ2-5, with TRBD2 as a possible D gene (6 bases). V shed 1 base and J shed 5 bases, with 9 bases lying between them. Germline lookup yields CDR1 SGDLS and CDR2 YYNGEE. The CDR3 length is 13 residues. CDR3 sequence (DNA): TGTGCCAGCAGCGTATCCCTAGCGGAGACCCAGTACTTC. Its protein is CASSVSLAETQYF.

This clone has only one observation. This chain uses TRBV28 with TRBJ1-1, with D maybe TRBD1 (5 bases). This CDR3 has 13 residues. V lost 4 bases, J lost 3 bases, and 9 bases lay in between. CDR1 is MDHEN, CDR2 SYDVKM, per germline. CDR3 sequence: CASSYLRDTEAFF. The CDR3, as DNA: TGTGCCAGCAGTTACCTCAGGGACACTGAAGCTTTCTTT.

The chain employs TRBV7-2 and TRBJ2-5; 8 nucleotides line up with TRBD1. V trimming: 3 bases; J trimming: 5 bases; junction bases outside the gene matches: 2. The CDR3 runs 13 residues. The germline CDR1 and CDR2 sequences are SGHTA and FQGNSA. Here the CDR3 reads CASSLDRVETQYF. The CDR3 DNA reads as TGTGCCAGCAGCTTGGACAGGGTGGAGACCCAGTACTTC.

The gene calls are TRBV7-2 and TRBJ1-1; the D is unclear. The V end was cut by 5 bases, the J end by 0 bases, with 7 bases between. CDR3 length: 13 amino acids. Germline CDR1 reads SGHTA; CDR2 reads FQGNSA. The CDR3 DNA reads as TGTGCCAGCAGCGCCACAGTGAACACTGAAGCTTTCTTT. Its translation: CASSATVNTEAFF. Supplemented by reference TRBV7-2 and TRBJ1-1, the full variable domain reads GAGVSQSPSNKVTEKGKDVELRCDPISGHTALYWYRQSLGQGLEFLIYFQGNSAPDKSGLPSDRFSAERTGGSVSTLTIQRTQQEDSAVYLCASSATVNTEAFFGQGTRLTVV.

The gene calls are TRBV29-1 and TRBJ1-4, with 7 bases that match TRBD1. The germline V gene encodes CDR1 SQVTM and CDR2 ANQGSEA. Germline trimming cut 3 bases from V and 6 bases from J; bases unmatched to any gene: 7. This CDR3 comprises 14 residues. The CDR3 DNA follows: TGCAGCGTTGATGGCGGGACAGATTATGAAAAACTGTTTTTT. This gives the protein CSVDGGTDYEKLFF.